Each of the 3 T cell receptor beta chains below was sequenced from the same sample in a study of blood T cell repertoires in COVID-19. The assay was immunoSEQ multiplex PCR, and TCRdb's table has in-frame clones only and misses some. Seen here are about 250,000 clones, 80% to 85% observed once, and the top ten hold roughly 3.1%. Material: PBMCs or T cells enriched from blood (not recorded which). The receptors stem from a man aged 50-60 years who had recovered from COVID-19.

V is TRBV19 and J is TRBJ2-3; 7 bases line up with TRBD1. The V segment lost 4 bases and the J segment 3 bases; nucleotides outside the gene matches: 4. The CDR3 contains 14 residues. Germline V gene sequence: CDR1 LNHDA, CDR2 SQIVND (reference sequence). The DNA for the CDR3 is TGTGCCAGTAGTACGAGACAGGGAACAGATACGCAGTATTTT. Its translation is CASSTRQGTDTQYF.

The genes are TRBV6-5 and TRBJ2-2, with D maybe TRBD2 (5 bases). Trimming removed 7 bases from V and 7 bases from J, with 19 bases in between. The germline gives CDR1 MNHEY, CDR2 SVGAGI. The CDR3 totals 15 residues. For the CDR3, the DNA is TGTGCCAGCACCTACTTCAAGGGCGGGCACGGGGAGCTGTTTTTT. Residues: CASTYFKGGHGELFF.

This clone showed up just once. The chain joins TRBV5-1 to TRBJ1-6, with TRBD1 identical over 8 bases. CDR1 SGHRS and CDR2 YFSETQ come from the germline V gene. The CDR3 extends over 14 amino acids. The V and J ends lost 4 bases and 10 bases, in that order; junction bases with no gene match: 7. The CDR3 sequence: CASSPGQVDSPLHF. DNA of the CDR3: TGCGCCAGCAGCCCGGGACAGGTCGACTCACCCCTCCACTTT.